The subject of this entry is one T cell receptor beta chain. Its antigen remains unidentified. Unsorted libraries used 2 million PBMCs kept at -80 degrees C. From the 5' RACE reads, TCRdb called clonotypes with MiXCR, one entry per CDR3 protein. The repertoire has 40,000 to 45,000 distinct CDR3 sequences, about 13% of them found once; the top ten carry roughly 1.2%. This entry comes from a study of neurological immune-mediated disorders. Overall study results and limits: Across subjects, no CDR3 amino acid sequence appeared in expanded clones of more than one subject, a finding that suggested private repertoires in all groups.

The sequencing sample was made of PBMCs. This TCR came from a female donor in good health.

Written as DNA, the CDR3 is TGCGCCAGCAGCCGGGGCTGGTTCTCTTTCTTT. It translates to CASSRGWFSFF. The V and J genes are TRBV5-1 and TRBJ1-1; possibly TRBD1 for D (5 bases). Trimming left V 4 bases short and J 12 bases short, with 13 bases between. The CDR3 runs 11 residues. Germline V gene sequence: CDR1 SGHRS, CDR2 YFSETQ.